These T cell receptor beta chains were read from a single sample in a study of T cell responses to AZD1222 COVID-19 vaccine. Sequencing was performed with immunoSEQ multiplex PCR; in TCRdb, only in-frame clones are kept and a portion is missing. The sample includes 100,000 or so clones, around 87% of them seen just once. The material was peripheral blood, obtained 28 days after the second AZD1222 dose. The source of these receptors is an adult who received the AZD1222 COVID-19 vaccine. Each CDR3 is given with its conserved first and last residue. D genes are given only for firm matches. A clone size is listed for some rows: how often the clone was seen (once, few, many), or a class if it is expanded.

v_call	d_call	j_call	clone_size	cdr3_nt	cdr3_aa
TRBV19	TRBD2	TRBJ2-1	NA	TGTGCCAGCGGAGCGGGGGACAATGAGCAGTTCTTC	CASGAGDNEQFF
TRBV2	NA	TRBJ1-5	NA	TGTGCCAGCAGTGAAGCGGGGAGGGACGGGAATCAGCCCCAGCATTTT	CASSEAGRDGNQPQHF
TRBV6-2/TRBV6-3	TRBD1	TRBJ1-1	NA	TGTGCCAGCAGTTTCCCACCCCGGGACAGGGTAGTTCGTACTGAAGCTTTCTTT	CASSFPPRDRVVRTEAFF
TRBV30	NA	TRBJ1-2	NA	TGTGCCTGCTTAGGGGGCTATGGCTACACCTTC	CACLGGYGYTF
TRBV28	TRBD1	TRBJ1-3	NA	TGTGCCAGCGGCCAGGGGGGTCGGGGAAACACCATATATTTT	CASGQGGRGNTIYF
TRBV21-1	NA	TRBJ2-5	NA	TGTGCCAGCAGCAAAGCCAGGGGGAGGCAAGAGACCCAGTACTTC	CASSKARGRQETQYF
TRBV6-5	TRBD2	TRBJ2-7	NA	TGTGCCAGCCTTAATCCGGGACTAGCGTGGGAGCAGTACTTC	CASLNPGLAWEQYF
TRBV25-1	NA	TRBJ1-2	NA	TGTGCCAGCAGTGTATCCGGGAACTATGGCTACACCTTC	CASSVSGNYGYTF
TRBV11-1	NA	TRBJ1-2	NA	TGTGCCAGCAGCCTTGACGGATCCTATGGCTACACCTTC	CASSLDGSYGYTF
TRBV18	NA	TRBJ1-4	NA	TGTGCCAGCTCACAGTTTACTAATGAAAAACTGTTTTTT	CASSQFTNEKLFF
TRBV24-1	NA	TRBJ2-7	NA	TGTGCCACCAGTGATTCTTACGAGCAGTACTTC	CATSDSYEQYF
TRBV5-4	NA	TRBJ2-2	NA	TGTGCCAGCAGCTCCTACCAGGGGACCGGGGAGCTGTTTTTT	CASSSYQGTGELFF
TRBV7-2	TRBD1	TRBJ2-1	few	TGTGCCAGCAGCGACAGGGTTAGCTCCTACAATGAGCAGTTCTTC	CASSDRVSSYNEQFF
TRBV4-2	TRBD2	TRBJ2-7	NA	TGTGCCAGCAGCCAAGACTCCGGGACTAGCGTCTACGAGCAGTACTTC	CASSQDSGTSVYEQYF
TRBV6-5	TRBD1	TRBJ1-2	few	TGTGCCAGCAGATACGGGACAGGTTCCTATGGCTACACCTTC	CASRYGTGSYGYTF
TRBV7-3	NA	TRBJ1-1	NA	TGTGCCAGCAGCCCGACCCCCGGGGGGACGGTTTGCTTT	CASSPTPGGTVCF
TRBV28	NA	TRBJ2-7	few	TGTGCCAGCACCATAAGGGGGACGGGGGACGAGCAGTACTTC	CASTIRGTGDEQYF
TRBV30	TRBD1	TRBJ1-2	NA	TGTGCCTGGAACAGGGGGCAGAATGGCTACACCTTC	CAWNRGQNGYTF
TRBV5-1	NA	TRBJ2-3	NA	TGCGCCAGCAGCTTGGCGACAGCTGCGGATACGCAGTATTTT	CASSLATAADTQYF
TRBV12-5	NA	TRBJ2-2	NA	TGTGCTAGTGGTACCCTGGGACGGGCCGGGGAGCTGTTTTTT	CASGTLGRAGELFF
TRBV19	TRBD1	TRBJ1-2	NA	TGTGCCAGTAGTATGGGCCCCGGGACAGCTCAGGGCTATGGCTACACCTTC	CASSMGPGTAQGYGYTF
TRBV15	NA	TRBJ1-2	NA	TGTGCCACCAGCAGAGATCAGGGCAGATCCTATGGCTACACCTTC	CATSRDQGRSYGYTF